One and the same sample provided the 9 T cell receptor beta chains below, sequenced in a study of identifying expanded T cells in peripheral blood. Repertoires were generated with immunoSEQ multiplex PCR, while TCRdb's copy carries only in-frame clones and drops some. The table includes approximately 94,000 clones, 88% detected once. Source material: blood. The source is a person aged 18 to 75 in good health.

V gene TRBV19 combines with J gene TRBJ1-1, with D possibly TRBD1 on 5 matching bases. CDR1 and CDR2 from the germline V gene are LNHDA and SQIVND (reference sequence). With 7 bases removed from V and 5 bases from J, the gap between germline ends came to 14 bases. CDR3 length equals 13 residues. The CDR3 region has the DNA TGTGCCAGTATGGGGGTCGGAAAAACTGAAGCTTTCTTT. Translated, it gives CASMGVGKTEAFF.

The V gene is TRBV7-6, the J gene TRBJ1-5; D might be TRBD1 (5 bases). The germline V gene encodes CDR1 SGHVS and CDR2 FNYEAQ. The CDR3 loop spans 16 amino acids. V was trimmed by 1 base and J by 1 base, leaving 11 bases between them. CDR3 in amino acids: CASSLGDFGSNQPQHF. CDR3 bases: TGTGCCAGCAGCTTAGGGGACTTCGGCAGCAATCAGCCCCAGCATTTT.

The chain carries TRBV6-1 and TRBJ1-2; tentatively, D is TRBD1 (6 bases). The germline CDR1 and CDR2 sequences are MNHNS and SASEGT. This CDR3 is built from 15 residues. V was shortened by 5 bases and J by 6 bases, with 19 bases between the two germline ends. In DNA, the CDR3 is TGTGCCAGCAGTCCTGACCCTCGACAGGAACATGGCTACACCTTC. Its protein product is CASSPDPRQEHGYTF.

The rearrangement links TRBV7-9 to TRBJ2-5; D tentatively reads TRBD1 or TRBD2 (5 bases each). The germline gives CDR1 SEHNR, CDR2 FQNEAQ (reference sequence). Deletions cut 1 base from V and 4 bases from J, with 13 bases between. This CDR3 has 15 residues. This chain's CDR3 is CASSLEYSGGETQYF. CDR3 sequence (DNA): TGTGCCAGCAGCTTAGAGTACAGTGGGGGAGAGACCCAGTACTTC.

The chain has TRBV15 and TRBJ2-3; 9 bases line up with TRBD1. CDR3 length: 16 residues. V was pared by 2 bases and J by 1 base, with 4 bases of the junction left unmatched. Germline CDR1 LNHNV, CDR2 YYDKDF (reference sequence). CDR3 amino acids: CATSRLDRGGTDTQYF. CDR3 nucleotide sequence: TGTGCCACCAGCAGACTGGACAGGGGCGGCACAGATACGCAGTATTTT.

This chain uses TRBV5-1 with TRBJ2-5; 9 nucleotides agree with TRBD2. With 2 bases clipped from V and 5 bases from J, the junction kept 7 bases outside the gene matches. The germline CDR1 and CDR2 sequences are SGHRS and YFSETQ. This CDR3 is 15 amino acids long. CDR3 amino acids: CASSFSGGGGETQYF. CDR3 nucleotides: TGCGCCAGCAGCTTTAGCGGGGGCGGTGGGGAGACCCAGTACTTC.

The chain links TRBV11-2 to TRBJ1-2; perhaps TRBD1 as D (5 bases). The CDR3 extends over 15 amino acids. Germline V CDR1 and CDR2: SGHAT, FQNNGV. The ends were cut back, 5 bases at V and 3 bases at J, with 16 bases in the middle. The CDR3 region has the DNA TGTGCCAGCAGCCTAGTTAGGGGCAGGGACTATGGCTACACCTTC. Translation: CASSLVRGRDYGYTF.

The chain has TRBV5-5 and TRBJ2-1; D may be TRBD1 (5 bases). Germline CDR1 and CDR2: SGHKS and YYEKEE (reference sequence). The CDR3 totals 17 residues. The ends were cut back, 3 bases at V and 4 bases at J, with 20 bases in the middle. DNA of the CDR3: TGTGCCAGCAGCTCGCCCCCCAGGGTAAGGGTGTACAATGAGCAGTTCTTC. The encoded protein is CASSSPPRVRVYNEQFF.

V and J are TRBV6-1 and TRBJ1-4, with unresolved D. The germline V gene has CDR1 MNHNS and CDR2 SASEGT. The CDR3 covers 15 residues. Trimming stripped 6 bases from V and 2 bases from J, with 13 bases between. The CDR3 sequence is CASRQQKLTNEKLFF. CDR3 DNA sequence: TGTGCCAGCAGACAACAGAAGCTTACTAATGAAAAACTGTTTTTT.